At least ten counts were recorded for the clone carrying this T cell receptor (beta chain). Amplified TCR beta CDR3 regions derived from RNA transcripts. The HTBI set primed first-round TCR CDR3 RT-PCR. MiXCR, run by TCRdb on the multiplex PCR reads, gives a single entry per CDR3 protein. The repertoire holds 350,000 to 500,000 distinct CDR3 sequences, with around 15% as singletons. These data are taken from a study of T cells in Graves' hyperthyroidism and ophthalmopathy. The CDR3 runs to 16 residues. The germline CDR1 and CDR2 sequences are MNHEY and SVGEGT. J was trimmed by 2 bases and V by 7 bases; bases with no gene match: 10.

V is TRBV6-2 or TRBV6-3 and J is TRBJ2-7; 11 bases agree with TRBD2. The sequence came from a woman between 18 and 29 years old with Graves' hyperthyroidism. The material sequenced was blood. CDR3 bases: TGTGCCAGCACTAGCGGGAGGAATGGTTGGCCCTACGAGCAGTACTTC. It is translated as CASTSGRNGWPYEQYF.